Listed here are 7 T cell receptor beta chains from one sample, sequenced in a study of shared clonotypes between healthy human individuals. Measured with immunoSEQ multiplex PCR; TCRdb has only the in-frame clones, and not every one. The data hold roughly 2 million clones, with over 85% observed a single time. The sequenced sample was naive CD4+ T cells sorted from blood. Stated subset: CD45RA+ positively selected. Source of these receptors: a man between 18 and 29 years old in good health.

This chain uses TRBV18 with TRBJ2-5, with 7 bases identical to TRBD2. The germline V gene has CDR1 KGHSH and CDR2 LQKENI. The CDR3 loop spans 14 amino acids. The J segment lost 5 bases and the V segment lost 2 bases, leaving 5 bases of the junction unmatched. Written as DNA, the CDR3 is TGTGCCAGCTCACCAGGGGGGGATCGGGAGACCCAGTACTTC. Amino acid sequence: CASSPGGDRETQYF.

The count of this clone is one. The chain combines TRBV29-1 with TRBJ2-5; D is unclear. Germline values: CDR1 SQVTM, CDR2 ANQGSEA. This CDR3 region has 12 residues. Between the trimmed V and J ends, which lost 7 bases and 1 base, there was a span of 10 bases. CDR3 in amino acids: CSGSNLQETQYF. The CDR3 bases are TGCAGCGGCAGTAACCTCCAAGAGACCCAGTACTTC. Full variable domain (missing parts from reference TRBV29-1 and TRBJ2-5): SAVISQKPSRDICQRGTSLTIQCQVDSQVTMMFWYRQQPGQSLTLIATANQGSEATYESGFVIDKFPISRPNLTFSTLTVSNMSPEDSSIYLCSGSNLQETQYFGPGTRLLVL.

About this clone: This CDR3 is also generated by other DNA sequences in the sample. The chain joins TRBV4-3 to TRBJ2-7; TRBD2 is a possible D gene (5 bases). The CDR3 has 15 amino acids. Germline V lookup: CDR1 LGHNA, CDR2 YSLEER. Trimming took off 0 bases at V and 2 bases at J, with 11 bases between the two ends. CDR3 bases: TGCGCCAGCAGCCAAGATGAGGGCACTGCCTACGAGCAGTACTTC. The encoded protein is CASSQDEGTAYEQYF.

For this clone: The sample holds other DNA sequences that translate to the same CDR3. The V and J genes are TRBV6-5 and TRBJ1-1; D is possibly TRBD1 (5 bases). Germline assignment: CDR1 MNHEY and CDR2 SVGAGI. V lost 0 bases, J lost 0 bases, and 8 bases lay in between. This CDR3 has 15 amino acids. The DNA for the CDR3 is TGTGCCAGCAGTTACTCGAAGGGGATGAACACTGAAGCTTTCTTT. Its translation is CASSYSKGMNTEAFF.

The CDR3 bases are TGTGCCAGCAGCGGGAGGACTAGCGGGAGTCGTTGGGAGCTGTTTTTT. It encodes CASSGRTSGSRWELFF. The chain uses TRBV9 and TRBJ2-2, with TRBD2 matching over 13 bases. This CDR3 is built from 16 residues. Trimming removed 3 bases from V and 9 bases from J; junction bases left unmatched: 8. Germline lookup yields CDR1 SGDLS and CDR2 YYNGEE.

About this clone itself: This same CDR3 is encoded by further DNA sequences in the sample. The chain uses TRBV6-5 and TRBJ1-2; no clear D gene. CDR1 is MNHEY, CDR2 SVGAGI, per germline. This CDR3 has 12 amino acids. V dropped 4 bases and J dropped 4 bases, with 7 bases sitting between them. In DNA, the CDR3 is TGTGCCAGCAGTTCCACGGGCTATGGCTACACCTTC. It codes for CASSSTGYGYTF.

The chain couples TRBV10-3 to TRBJ2-2; D ambiguous. The CDR3 contains 13 residues. The V end lost 6 bases, the J end lost 9 bases, and 14 bases lay between the germline ends. CDR1 is ENHRY, CDR2 SYGVKD, per germline. CDR3 region: CAISPRPEWELFF. Written as DNA, the CDR3 is TGTGCCATCAGCCCGCGACCGGAATGGGAGCTGTTTTTT.